Below are 13 T cell receptor beta chains sequenced from a single sample in a study of T cells after yellow fever vaccination. Each CDR3 protein is one row after TCRdb ran MiXCR on the 5' RACE reads. The sample has under 200,000 distinct CDR3 sequences; approximately 6.8% are singletons. This specimen consisted of CD4+ T cells sorted from PBMCs, obtained 5 days after the first yellow fever vaccination. The receptors stem from a man aged 18 to 30 who received the YFV17D yellow fever vaccine.

This clonotype was detected many times. V usage is TRBV4-3 and J usage is TRBJ2-5, with TRBD1 as a possible D gene (6 bases). CDR3 length equals 15 residues. V lost 5 bases to trimming and J lost 5 bases, with 18 bases between them. CDR1 and CDR2 (germline): LGHNA, YSLEER. CDR3 protein: CASSFAWQGRETQYF. DNA of the CDR3: TGCGCCAGCAGCTTCGCGTGGCAGGGGCGTGAGACCCAGTACTTC.

This clonotype was found many times. The chain links TRBV10-3 to TRBJ2-3; D remains ambiguous. This CDR3 has 14 residues. Germline V gives CDR1 ENHRY, CDR2 SYGVKD. With 6 bases removed from V and 1 base from J, the gap between germline ends came to 11 bases. This CDR3 reads CAIRKSDGTDTQYF. CDR3 nucleotide sequence: TGTGCCATCAGAAAATCCGACGGCACAGATACGCAGTATTTT.

This clonotype was detected ten times or more. The gene calls are TRBV9 and TRBJ2-3; possible D gene TRBD2, 6 bases. This CDR3 is 16 amino acids long. Trimming cost V 3 bases and J 7 bases, with 21 bases left between them. Germline V gene lookup returns CDR1 SGDLS and CDR2 YYNGEE. This chain's CDR3 is CASSAQRRREANTQYF. The DNA of the CDR3 is TGTGCCAGCAGCGCCCAACGAAGGAGGGAGGCGAATACGCAGTATTTT.

This clonotype was counted ten times or more. The chain joins TRBV15 to TRBJ2-5, with a weak D call TRBD1 (6 bases). V was pared by 5 bases and J by 5 bases, with 12 bases between. The CDR3 is made up of 13 amino acids. Germline lookup yields CDR1 LNHNV and CDR2 YYDKDF (reference sequence). CDR3 DNA sequence: TGTGCCACCAGCGTGGACAGTACGGAGACCCAGTACTTC. This translates into CATSVDSTETQYF.

The table lists this clonotype with a few counts. V usage is TRBV4-2 and J usage is TRBJ2-5; D perhaps matches TRBD2 (6 bases). Germline V lookup: CDR1 LGHNA, CDR2 YNFKEQ. The CDR3 totals 15 residues. V gave up 1 base and J gave up 1 base, with 10 bases separating them. In nucleotides, the CDR3 is TGTGCCAGCAGCCAAGGGGTGCGGGGCCAAGAGACCCAGTACTTC. It translates to CASSQGVRGQETQYF.

This chain links TRBV25-1 with TRBJ2-7, with unresolved D. Trimming shortened V by 0 bases and J by 2 bases, and 8 bases separated the two germline ends. CDR1 and CDR2 from the germline V gene are MGHDK and SYGVNS. This CDR3 contains 14 residues. In DNA form, the CDR3 reads TGTGCCAGCAGTGAATATGGCAGGACCTACGAGCAGTACTTC. Residues: CASSEYGRTYEQYF.

CDR3 region: CATSRQDPTLETQYF. The CDR3 coding sequence is TGTGCCACCAGCAGACAAGACCCGACGTTGGAGACCCAGTACTTC. This chain connects TRBV15 to TRBJ2-5; D unclear. The CDR3 length is 15 residues. V was pared by 2 bases and J by 5 bases, with 15 bases between. Germline CDR1 reads LNHNV; CDR2 reads YYDKDF (reference sequence).

This clonotype was seen more than once but under ten times. The chain has TRBV9 and TRBJ2-2, with D unclear. Trimming cost V 0 bases and J 0 bases, with 3 bases left between them. Germline V gene data show CDR1 as SGDLS and CDR2 as YYNGEE. This CDR3 contains 14 residues. The CDR3 DNA reads as TGTGCCAGCAGCGTAGTTCCGAACACCGGGGAGCTGTTTTTT. Protein: CASSVVPNTGELFF.

Many counts were recorded for this clonotype. V is TRBV4-3 and J is TRBJ1-2; no firm D call. CDR3 length: 12 amino acids. Germline V gene sequence: CDR1 LGHNA, CDR2 YSLEER. V lost 4 bases to trimming and J lost 2 bases, with 5 bases between them. CDR3 bases: TGCGCCAGCAGCCCGGACAACTATGGCTACACCTTC. It is translated as CASSPDNYGYTF.

This clonotype has a handful of counts. The rearrangement links TRBV4-3 to TRBJ2-5; unclear D gene. V gave up 0 bases and J gave up 3 bases, with 11 bases separating them. The germline V gene has CDR1 LGHNA and CDR2 YSLEER. This CDR3 spans 15 amino acids. CDR3 bases: TGCGCCAGCAGCCAAGAAGCGAGACAAGAAGAGACCCAGTACTTC. Translated, it gives CASSQEARQEETQYF.

This clonotype was observed a few times. The genes are TRBV19 and TRBJ1-4; D may be TRBD1 (6 bases). The germline V gene has CDR1 LNHDA and CDR2 SQIVND (reference sequence). The V end was cut by 8 bases, the J end by 8 bases, with 18 bases between. The CDR3 extends over 14 amino acids. CDR3 protein: CASSTTGAGEKLFF. CDR3 bases: TGTGCCAGTTCGACCACGGGGGCAGGAGAAAAACTGTTTTTT.

This clonotype was picked up many times. The chain carries TRBV7-9 and TRBJ2-5, with 7 bases fitting TRBD2. Germline CDR1 reads SEHNR; CDR2 reads FQNEAQ (reference sequence). The CDR3 sequence is 12 residues long. The V and J ends lost 11 bases and 2 bases, in that order; junction bases with no gene match: 5. The chain's CDR3 is CALGGGQETQYF. CDR3 nucleotide sequence: TGTGCCCTGGGCGGGGGTCAAGAGACCCAGTACTTC.

This chain's CDR3 is CATSGASGGPDTQYF. Written as DNA, the CDR3 is TGTGCCACCAGTGGGGCTAGCGGGGGGCCAGATACGCAGTATTTT. This sequence joins TRBV24-1 and TRBJ2-3, with 11 bases identical to TRBD2. V dropped 5 bases and J dropped 4; count of bases not matched to a gene: 4. The CDR3 sequence is 15 residues long. Germline CDR1 reads KGHDR; CDR2 reads SFDVKD.